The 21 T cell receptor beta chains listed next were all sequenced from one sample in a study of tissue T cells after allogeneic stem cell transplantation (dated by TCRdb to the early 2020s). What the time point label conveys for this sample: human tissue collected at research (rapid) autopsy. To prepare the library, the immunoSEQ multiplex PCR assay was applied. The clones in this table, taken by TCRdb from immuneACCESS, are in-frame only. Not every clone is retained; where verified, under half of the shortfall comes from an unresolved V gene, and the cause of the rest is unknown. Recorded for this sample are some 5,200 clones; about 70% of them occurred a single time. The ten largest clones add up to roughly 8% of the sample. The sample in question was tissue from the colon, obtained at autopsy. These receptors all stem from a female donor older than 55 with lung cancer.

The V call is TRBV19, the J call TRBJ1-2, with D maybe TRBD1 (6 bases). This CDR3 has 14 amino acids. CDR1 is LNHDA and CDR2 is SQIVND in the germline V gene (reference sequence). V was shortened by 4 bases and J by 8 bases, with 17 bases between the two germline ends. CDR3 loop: CASSSTGSLEGYTF. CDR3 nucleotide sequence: TGTGCCAGTAGTAGTACAGGGAGTTTGGAGGGCTACACCTTC.

The CDR3 is CASSQPGTVSYNEQFF. In DNA, the CDR3 is TGCGCCAGCAGCCAACCCGGGACAGTCTCCTACAATGAGCAGTTCTTC. The chain couples TRBV4-3 to TRBJ2-1; TRBD1 matches at 7 bases. With V trimmed by 2 bases and J by 0 bases, 4 bases remained unmatched. The CDR3 totals 16 residues. Germline CDR1 reads LGHNA; CDR2 reads YSLEER.

CDR3 in amino acids: CACGRSSSYEQYF. The CDR3 DNA follows: TGTGCCTGCGGAAGGTCAAGCTCCTACGAGCAGTACTTC. The genes are TRBV30 and TRBJ2-7; D call uncertain. Per germline, CDR1 GTSNPN and CDR2 SVGIG (reference sequence). Between the trimmed V and J ends, which lost 6 bases and 0 bases, there was a span of 12 bases. The CDR3 loop spans 13 amino acids. The full variable domain, in which reference TRBV30 and TRBJ2-7 provide the parts outside the CDR3, is SQTIHQWPATLVQPVGSPLSLECTVEGTSNPNLYWYRQAAGRGLQLLFYSVGIGQISSEVPQNLSASRPQDRQFILSSKKLLLSDSGFYLCACGRSSSYEQYFGPGTRLTVT.

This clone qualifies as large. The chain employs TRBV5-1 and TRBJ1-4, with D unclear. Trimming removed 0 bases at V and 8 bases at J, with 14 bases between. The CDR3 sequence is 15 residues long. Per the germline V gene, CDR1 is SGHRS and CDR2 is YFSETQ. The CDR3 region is CASSLGRSVVEKLFF. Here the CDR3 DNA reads TGCGCCAGCAGCTTGGGCCGCTCGGTAGTCGAAAAACTGTTTTTT.

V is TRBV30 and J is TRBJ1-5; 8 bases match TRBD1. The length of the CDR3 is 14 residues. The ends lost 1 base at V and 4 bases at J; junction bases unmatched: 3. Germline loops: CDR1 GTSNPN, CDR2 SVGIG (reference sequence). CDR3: CAWSDDRGNQPQHF. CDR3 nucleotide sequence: TGTGCCTGGAGTGACGACAGGGGAAATCAGCCCCAGCATTTT.

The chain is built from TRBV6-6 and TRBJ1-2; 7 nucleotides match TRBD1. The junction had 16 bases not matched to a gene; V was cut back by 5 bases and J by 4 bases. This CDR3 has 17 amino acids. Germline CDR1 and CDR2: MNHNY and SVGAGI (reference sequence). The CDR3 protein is CASSLTGQRAGFYGYTF. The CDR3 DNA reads TGTGCCAGCAGTCTCACGGGACAGCGGGCGGGTTTCTATGGCTACACCTTC.

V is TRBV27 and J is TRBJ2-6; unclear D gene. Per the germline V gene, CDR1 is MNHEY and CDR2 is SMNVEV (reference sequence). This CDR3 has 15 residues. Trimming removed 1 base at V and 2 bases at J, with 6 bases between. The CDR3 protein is CASSLYWAGANVLTF. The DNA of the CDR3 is TGTGCCAGCAGTTTATACTGGGCTGGGGCCAACGTCCTGACTTTC.

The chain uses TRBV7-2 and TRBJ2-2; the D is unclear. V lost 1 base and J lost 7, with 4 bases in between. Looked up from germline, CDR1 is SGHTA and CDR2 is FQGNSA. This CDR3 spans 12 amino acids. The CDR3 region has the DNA TGTGCCAGCAGCTTAGTTGTCGGGGAGCTGTTTTTT. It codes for CASSLVVGELFF.

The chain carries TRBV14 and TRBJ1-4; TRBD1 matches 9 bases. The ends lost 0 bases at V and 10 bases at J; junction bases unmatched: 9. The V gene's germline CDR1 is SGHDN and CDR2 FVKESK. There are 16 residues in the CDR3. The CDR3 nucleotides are TGTGCCAGCAGCCAAGACTATCCGGGACAGGGCGGAAAACTGTTTTTT. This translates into CASSQDYPGQGGKLFF.

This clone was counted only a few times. DNA of the CDR3: TGTGCCAGCAGATTATTGGGGACAGGGGGCTCCTACGAGCAGTACTTC. Translating it yields CASRLLGTGGSYEQYF. The rearrangement uses TRBV5-6 and TRBJ2-7, with TRBD1 matching 11 bases. The germline V gene encodes CDR1 SGHDT and CDR2 YYEEEE. This CDR3 is built from 16 residues. The J segment lost 0 bases and the V segment lost 5 bases, leaving 7 bases of the junction unmatched.

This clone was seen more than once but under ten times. DNA for the CDR3: TGTGCCAGCAGGATAAAACAGGGAGGAGGCTACACCTTC. This sequence encodes CASRIKQGGGYTF. This chain links TRBV2 with TRBJ1-2; the D gene is possibly TRBD1 (6 bases). Trimming took 6 bases from V and 8 from J, leaving 16 bases between them. Per the germline V gene, CDR1 is SNHLY and CDR2 is FYNNEI. The CDR3 extends over 13 amino acids.

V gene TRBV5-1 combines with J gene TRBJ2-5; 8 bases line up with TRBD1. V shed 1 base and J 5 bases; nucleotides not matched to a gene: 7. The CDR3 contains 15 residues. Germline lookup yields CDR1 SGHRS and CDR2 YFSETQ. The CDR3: CASSLQGASLETQYF. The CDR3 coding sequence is TGCGCCAGCAGCTTGCAGGGGGCGTCGTTGGAGACCCAGTACTTC.

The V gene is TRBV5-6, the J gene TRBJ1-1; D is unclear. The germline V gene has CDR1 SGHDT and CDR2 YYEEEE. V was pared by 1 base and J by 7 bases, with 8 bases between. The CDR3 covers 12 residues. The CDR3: CASSLYYGEAFF. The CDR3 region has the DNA TGTGCCAGCAGCTTGTATTATGGTGAAGCTTTCTTT. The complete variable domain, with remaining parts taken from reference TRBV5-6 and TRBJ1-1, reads DAGVTQSPTHLIKTRGQQVTLRCSPKSGHDTVSWYQQALGQGPQFIFQYYEEEERQRGNFPDRFSGHQFPNYSSELNVNALLLGDSALYLCASSLYYGEAFFGQGTRLTVV.

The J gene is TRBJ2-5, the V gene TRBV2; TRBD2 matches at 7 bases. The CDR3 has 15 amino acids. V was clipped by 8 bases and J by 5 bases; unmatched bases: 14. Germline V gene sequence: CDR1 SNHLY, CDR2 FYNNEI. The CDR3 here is CASRPTGVGRETQYF. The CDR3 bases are TGTGCCAGCCGACCTACCGGGGTCGGGAGGGAGACCCAGTACTTC.

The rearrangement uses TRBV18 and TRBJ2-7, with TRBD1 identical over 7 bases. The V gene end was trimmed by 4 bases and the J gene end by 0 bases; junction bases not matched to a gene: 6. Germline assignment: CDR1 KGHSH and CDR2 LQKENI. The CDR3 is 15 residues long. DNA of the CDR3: TGTGCCAGCTCACGGACAGGAAGTACCTCCTACGAGCAGTACTTC. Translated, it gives CASSRTGSTSYEQYF.

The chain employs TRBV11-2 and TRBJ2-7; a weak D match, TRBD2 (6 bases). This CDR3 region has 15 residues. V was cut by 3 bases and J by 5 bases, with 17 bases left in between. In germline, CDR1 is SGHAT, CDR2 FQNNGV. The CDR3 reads CASSFPPGGRHEQYF. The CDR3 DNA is TGTGCCAGCAGCTTCCCTCCTGGGGGGAGACACGAGCAGTACTTC.

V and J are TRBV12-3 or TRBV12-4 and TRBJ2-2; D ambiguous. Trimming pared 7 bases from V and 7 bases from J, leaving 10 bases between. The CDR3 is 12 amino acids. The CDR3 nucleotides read TGTGCCAGCACCTCAGGAGTCGGGGAGCTGTTTTTT. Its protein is CASTSGVGELFF.

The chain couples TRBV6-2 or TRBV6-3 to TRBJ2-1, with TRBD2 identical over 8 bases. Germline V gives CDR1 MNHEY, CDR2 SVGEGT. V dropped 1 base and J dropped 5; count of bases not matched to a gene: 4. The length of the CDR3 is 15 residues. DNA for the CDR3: TGTGCCAGCAGTTACTTAGCGGGGACGAACAATGAGCAGTTCTTC. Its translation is CASSYLAGTNNEQFF.

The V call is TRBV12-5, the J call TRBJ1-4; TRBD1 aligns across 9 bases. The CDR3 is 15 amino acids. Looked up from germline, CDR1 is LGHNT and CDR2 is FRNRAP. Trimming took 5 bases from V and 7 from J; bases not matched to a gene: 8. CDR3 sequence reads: CASGPPGTGFEKLFF. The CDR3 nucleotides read TGTGCTAGTGGTCCTCCCGGGACAGGGTTTGAAAAACTGTTTTTT. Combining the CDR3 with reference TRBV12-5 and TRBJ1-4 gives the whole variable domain DARVTQTPRHKVTEMGQEVTMRCQPILGHNTVFWYRQTMMQGLELLAYFRNRAPLDDSGMPKDRFSAEMPDATLATLKIQPSEPRDSAVYFCASGPPGTGFEKLFFGSGTQLSVL.

CDR3 in DNA: TGTGCCAGCAGAAGGGAGGAGCGGGTAGATACGCAGTATTTT. It translates to CASRREERVDTQYF. This chain uses TRBV2 with TRBJ2-3; D perhaps matches TRBD2 (6 bases). Per the germline V gene, CDR1 is SNHLY and CDR2 is FYNNEI. The CDR3 length is 14 residues. The ends were cut back, 6 bases at V and 5 bases at J, with 15 bases in the middle.

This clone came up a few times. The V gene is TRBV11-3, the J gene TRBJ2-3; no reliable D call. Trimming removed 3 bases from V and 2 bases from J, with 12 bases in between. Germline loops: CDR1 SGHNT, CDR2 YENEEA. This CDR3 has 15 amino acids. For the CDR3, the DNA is TGTGCCAGCAGCTTCCGGCGGTACACCACAGATACGCAGTATTTT. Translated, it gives CASSFRRYTTDTQYF.